This T cell receptor beta chain was identified during a study of T-cell memory formation after mild COVID-19. Study observations and caveats: The CD4+ clones that contracted clustered mainly within CM and EM, and the CD8+ clones concentrated in EMRA.

Germline CDR1 is MNHEY and CDR2 is SVGEGT. This CDR3 is 14 amino acids long. Deletions cut 5 bases from V and 2 bases from J, with 13 bases between. In TCRdb, the 5' RACE reads were re-called with MiXCR into one record per CDR3 protein. The table includes about 360,000 distinct CDR3 sequences, 10% to 15% detected once. This clonotype was observed a handful of times. The target antigen is unknown. V usage is TRBV6-2 or TRBV6-3 and J usage is TRBJ2-7, with TRBD2 as a possible D gene (6 bases). The receptor comes from a man younger than 35 who had mild COVID-19 (a few samples of this study predate the infection). Cell type and time point are not known. Sequenced material: PBMCs or a T cell subset sorted from them (not recorded which). DNA of the CDR3: TGTGCCAGCAGTGACGGACGGGGGACCTACGAGCAGTACTTC. Amino acid sequence: CASSDGRGTYEQYF.